A selection of T cell receptor beta chains follows, all from one sample in a study of T cells in Graves' hyperthyroidism and ophthalmopathy. TCRdb ran MiXCR on the multiplex PCR reads and lists one entry per CDR3 protein. The sample has about 640,000 distinct CDR3 sequences; roughly 20% are singletons. The sequenced material came from blood. The receptors shown here come from a man under 40 with Graves' ophthalmopathy. Each CDR3 is given with its conserved first and last residue. D genes are given only for firm matches. Clone size is shown for a subset of rows, as once, few, many or a class of expanded clone.

cdr3_length | j_call | v_call | clone_size | d_call | cdr3_aa | cdr3_nt
17 | TRBJ2-5 | TRBV7-2 | NA | TRBD2 | CASSPTGLAGAQETQYF | TGTGCCAGCAGCCCCACGGGACTAGCGGGAGCACAAGAGACCCAGTACTTC
12 | TRBJ2-7 | TRBV11-2 | many | NA | CASSLDRGEQYF | TGTGCCAGCAGCTTAGATCGTGGCGAGCAGTACTTC
15 | TRBJ2-1 | TRBV28 | many | TRBD2 | CASTRLAGSYNEQFF | TGTGCCAGCACCCGACTAGCAGGCTCCTACAATGAGCAGTTCTTC
16 | TRBJ2-1 | TRBV20-1 | many | NA | CSAIPPIRTWYNEQFF | TGCAGTGCTATCCCCCCCATAAGGACGTGGTACAATGAGCAGTTCTTC
13 | TRBJ2-1 | TRBV28 | NA | TRBD1 | CASGQGAYNEQFF | TGTGCCAGCGGGCAGGGGGCGTACAATGAGCAGTTCTTC
16 | TRBJ2-2 | TRBV6-6 | few | TRBD2 | CASSYPIAGGPGELFF | TGTGCCAGCAGTTACCCGATAGCGGGAGGGCCCGGGGAGCTGTTTTTT
13 | TRBJ1-4 | TRBV28 | many | NA | CASTRGVGEKLFF | TGTGCCAGCACCCGAGGGGTGGGCGAAAAACTGTTTTTT
14 | TRBJ2-5 | TRBV6-1 | few | NA | CASSSTTRPETQYF | TGTGCCAGCAGTTCTACGACTCGTCCAGAGACCCAGTACTTC
12 | TRBJ1-1 | TRBV10-3 | few | NA | CAISEGNREAFF | TGTGCCATCAGTGAAGGGAACAGGGAAGCTTTCTTT
13 | TRBJ1-1 | TRBV5-4 | NA | TRBD1 | CASSLDASGGAFF | TGTGCCAGCAGCTTGGATGCCTCAGGGGGGGCTTTCTTT
16 | TRBJ2-2 | TRBV9 | NA | TRBD2 | CASSAPSGRAAGELFF | TGTGCCAGCAGCGCACCCAGCGGGAGGGCCGCCGGGGAGCTGTTTTTT
14 | TRBJ2-3 | TRBV12-3/TRBV12-4 | many | NA | CASSFPGGTDTQYF | TGTGCCAGCAGTTTCCCGGGCGGCACAGATACGCAGTATTTT
15 | TRBJ1-5 | TRBV6-1 | NA | NA | CASSEVAGGTQPQHF | TGTGCCAGCAGTGAAGTGGCCGGGGGCACTCAGCCCCAGCATTTT
14 | TRBJ1-2 | TRBV24-1 | few | NA | CATSDKQVNYGYTF | TGTGCCACCAGTGACAAACAGGTGAACTATGGCTACACCTTC
15 | TRBJ2-5 | TRBV6-5 | NA | NA | CASSYRTLYQETQYF | TGTGCCAGCAGTTACCGGACCTTGTACCAAGAGACCCAGTACTTC
12 | TRBJ2-1 | TRBV20-1 | NA | NA | CSARGTSTEQFF | TGCAGTGCTAGGGGAACTAGCACTGAGCAGTTCTTC
14 | TRBJ1-5 | TRBV28 | many | NA | CASSPPRFNQPQHF | TGTGCCAGCAGCCCCCCCAGGTTTAATCAGCCCCAGCATTTT
15 | TRBJ2-7 | TRBV15 | NA | TRBD1 | CATSRDRGDRVEQYF | TGTGCCACCAGCAGAGATCGAGGGGACAGGGTCGAGCAGTACTTC